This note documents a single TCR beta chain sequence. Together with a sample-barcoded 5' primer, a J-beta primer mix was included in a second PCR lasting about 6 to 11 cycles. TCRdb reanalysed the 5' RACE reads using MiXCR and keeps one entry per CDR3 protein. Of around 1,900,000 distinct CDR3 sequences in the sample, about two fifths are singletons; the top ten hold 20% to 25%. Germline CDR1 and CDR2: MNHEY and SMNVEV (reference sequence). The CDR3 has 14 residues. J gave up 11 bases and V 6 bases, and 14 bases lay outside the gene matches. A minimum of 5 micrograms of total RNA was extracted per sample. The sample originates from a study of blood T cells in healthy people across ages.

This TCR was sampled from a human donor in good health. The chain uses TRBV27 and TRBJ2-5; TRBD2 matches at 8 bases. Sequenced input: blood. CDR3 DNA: TGTGCCAGCAGGACCTCCGGGACTAGTGTGCAGCAGTACTTC. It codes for CASRTSGTSVQQYF.